This TCR beta chain was found in a study of T cell responses to AZD1222 COVID-19 vaccine. Overall study findings and caveats: At 160-218 and 743-854, vaccine-associated CD4 TCRs were dominant, and they spanned spike.

Generated by immunoSEQ multiplex PCR, the TCRdb table keeps only in-frame clones and is missing some. In the table there are about 110,000 clones, 87% of which are singletons. A remark on this clone: As yet, its antigen is unknown.

The CDR3 sequence is 15 residues long. Per the germline V gene, CDR1 is SGHKS and CDR2 is YYEKEE (reference sequence). Deletions cut 4 bases from V and 9 bases from J, with 20 bases between. The genes are TRBV5-5 and TRBJ2-1, with D possibly called TRBD1 or TRBD2 (5 bases each). This material consisted of peripheral blood, taken on day 0 of AZD1222 vaccination. The receptor comes from an adult in good health. The CDR3 loop is CASSPGTVTLGEQFF. For the CDR3, the DNA is TGTGCCAGCAGCCCCGGGACGGTAACCCTGGGTGAGCAGTTCTTC.